The rows below give T cell receptor beta chains drawn from one sample of a study of Ad26.COV2.S vaccination and SARS-CoV-2 variants. Using immunoSEQ multiplex PCR, the repertoire was profiled, and TCRdb retains in-frame clones only, with some absent. The data show more than 400,000 clones, about 90% seen once. The sequencing used peripheral blood, collected in a trial of Ad26.COV2.S vaccine versus placebo. Receptors were obtained from a person between 18 and 65 years old who received the Ad26.COV2.S COVID-19 vaccine or a placebo. Each CDR3 is given with its conserved first and last residue. D genes are given only for firm matches. Clone size, where shown, is once, few, many, or a class for clones that have expanded.

V	J	size	D	DNA	CDR3
TRBV10-3	TRBJ2-1	-	-	TGTGCCACTCTTTTCGAAGCCTCCTACAATGAGCAGTTCTTC	CATLFEASYNEQFF
TRBV5-4	TRBJ1-1	-	-	TGTGCCAGCAGCCCGGGACGGAGGGACACTGAAGCTTTCTTT	CASSPGRRDTEAFF
TRBV5-1	TRBJ2-1	-	-	TGCGCCAGCAGCTTGCCGGGGGAGGAGCAGTTCTTC	CASSLPGEEQFF
TRBV7-9	TRBJ2-3	-	-	TGTGCCAGCAGCTTAGGACGCGGGACCCCGAAGGGAGATACGCAGTATTTT	CASSLGRGTPKGDTQYF
TRBV2	TRBJ2-1	-	TRBD2	TGTGCCACTAGCGGGGGTGGGTATGAGCAGTTCTTC	CATSGGGYEQFF
TRBV7-8	TRBJ2-3	-	-	TGTGCCAGCAGCTTAGGAGGGCTAAGCACAGATACGCAGTATTTT	CASSLGGLSTDTQYF
TRBV10-3	TRBJ2-1	few	TRBD1	TGTGCCACACTAGGGACAGGGGGGAATGAGCAGTTCTTC	CATLGTGGNEQFF
TRBV7-2	TRBJ2-1	-	-	TGTGCCAGCAGCTTAGCCGGAATTAGCTCCTACAATGAGCAGTTCTTC	CASSLAGISSYNEQFF
TRBV19	TRBJ1-1	-	-	TGTGCCAGCCAGGTCCGGGCTGAAGCTTTCTTT	CASQVRAEAFF
TRBV6-5	TRBJ1-3	-	-	TGTGCCAGCAGTTACTTACGAACAGGAAACACCATATATTTT	CASSYLRTGNTIYF
TRBV19	TRBJ2-7	-	TRBD1	TGTGCCAGTAGTACCGGGACAGGGGGCTCCTACGAGCAGTACTTC	CASSTGTGGSYEQYF
TRBV6-2/TRBV6-3	TRBJ2-3	-	-	TGTGCCAGCAGTCGGGACTCAGCTAGCACAGATACGCAGTATTTT	CASSRDSASTDTQYF
TRBV7-6	TRBJ1-1	-	-	TGTGCCAGCAGCTTAGGGAGTTCCTTGAACACTGAAGCTTTCTTT	CASSLGSSLNTEAFF
TRBV19	TRBJ2-3	-	TRBD2	TGTGCCAGTAGTATAGATGGACCGGGACTAGCGGGGGCCACAGATACGCAGTATTTT	CASSIDGPGLAGATDTQYF
TRBV20-1	TRBJ1-3	-	-	TGCAGTGCTAGAGAGGGATACACCATATATTTT	CSAREGYTIYF
TRBV12-1	TRBJ1-1	-	-	TGTGCCAGCAGCTTTGTTGCGAAAATGAACACTGAAGCTTTCTTT	CASSFVAKMNTEAFF
TRBV27	TRBJ1-5	once	TRBD1	TGTGCCAGCAGTTTATCCGCCAGGGGGTGGAATCAGCCCCAGCATTTT	CASSLSARGWNQPQHF
TRBV4-3	TRBJ1-2	-	-	TGCGCCAGCAGCCCTACAAGACTCTATGGCTACACCTTC	CASSPTRLYGYTF
TRBV30	TRBJ2-1	-	TRBD2	TGTGCCTATGACTTTCCGGGGGGGCCCTACAATGAGCAGTTCTTC	CAYDFPGGPYNEQFF
TRBV30	TRBJ2-5	-	-	TGTGCCTGGAGTGTAGCGCGAGGCCTACAAGAGACCCAGTACTTC	CAWSVARGLQETQYF
TRBV19	TRBJ2-3	-	TRBD1	TGTGCCAGTAGGGACAGGGGGACAGATACGCAGTATTTT	CASRDRGTDTQYF
TRBV5-1	TRBJ1-1	-	TRBD1	TGCGCCAGCAGCTGGGGACAGGGGGCCTCTGAAGCTTTCTTT	CASSWGQGASEAFF
TRBV9	TRBJ2-1	-	-	TGTGCCAGCAGCGTATCCGGACTGGGGGGCAATGAGCAGTTCTTC	CASSVSGLGGNEQFF
TRBV4-3	TRBJ2-6	-	TRBD1	TGCGCCAGCAGCCAAGATTCAGGGGGAACTTCTGGGGCCAACGTCCTGACTTTC	CASSQDSGGTSGANVLTF
TRBV10-2	TRBJ2-7	-	TRBD1	TGCGCCAGCAGTGAGAGGGGGCAGTCCTACGAGCAGTACTTC	CASSERGQSYEQYF
TRBV7-8	TRBJ2-1	-	TRBD2	TGTGCCAGCAGCTTAGCCGCGCGGGGGTCCAATGAGCAGTTCTTC	CASSLAARGSNEQFF
TRBV9	TRBJ2-3	-	-	TGTGCCAGCAGCGTAGTGGGGCAGGGCACAGATACGCAGTATTTT	CASSVVGQGTDTQYF
TRBV25-1	TRBJ2-1	few	TRBD2	TGTGCCAGCAGTGAATTCGGTTCTAGCGGGGACAATGAGCAGTTCTTC	CASSEFGSSGDNEQFF
TRBV10-2	TRBJ2-3	-	TRBD2	TGCGCCAGCAGTGAGTCGACTAGCGGGGGCCCCAGGGATACGCAGTATTTT	CASSESTSGGPRDTQYF
TRBV11-2	TRBJ1-1	-	-	TGTGCCAGCAGCTCCCCGGGACAAAGGAACACTGAAGCTTTCTTT	CASSSPGQRNTEAFF
TRBV7-2	TRBJ2-7	-	TRBD1	TGTGCCAGCAGCTTAGGGGGGACAGGGGCGTACGAGCAGTACTTC	CASSLGGTGAYEQYF
TRBV7-9	TRBJ2-1	-	-	TGTGCCAGCAGCCCCATCGGGAGTGAGCAGTTCTTC	CASSPIGSEQFF
TRBV5-1	TRBJ2-2	-	TRBD2	TGCGCCAGCAGCTTGGCTAGCGGGGGTCTCAAAAGAGGCACCGGGGAGCTGTTTTTT	CASSLASGGLKRGTGELFF
TRBV30	TRBJ1-3	-	-	TGTGCCTGGAGTTCTCTAGGACCAATCTCTGGAAACACCATATATTTT	CAWSSLGPISGNTIYF
TRBV6-5	TRBJ1-6	-	TRBD1	TGTGCCAGCAGTTACTGGGCAGGGGGGCGAAATTCACCCCTCCACTTT	CASSYWAGGRNSPLHF
TRBV6-2/TRBV6-3	TRBJ1-6	-	-	TGTGCCAGCAGTTACTCGAAATACCGGGGTGATTCACCCCTCCACTTT	CASSYSKYRGDSPLHF
TRBV7-7	TRBJ1-3	-	TRBD1	TGTGCTAGCAGCTTATCCCCAGGGGGCGGAAACACCATATATTTT	CASSLSPGGGNTIYF
TRBV19	TRBJ2-7	-	-	TGTGCCAGTAGCCCACAGGGCTACGAGCAGTACTTC	CASSPQGYEQYF
TRBV4-3	TRBJ1-2	-	TRBD1	TGCGCCAGCAGCCAAGGATGGACAGGGGATTATGGCTACACCTTC	CASSQGWTGDYGYTF
TRBV5-1	TRBJ2-7	-	-	TGCGCCAGCAGCTTGGCAGGCGACCCCCCCCACGAGCAGTACTTC	CASSLAGDPPHEQYF
TRBV28	TRBJ1-2	-	TRBD1	TGTGCCAGCAGTTTAAAAGTAGGGGGCAATGGCTACACCTTC	CASSLKVGGNGYTF
TRBV4-1	TRBJ2-3	-	TRBD1	TGCGCCAGCAGCCAAGATACCCTTTCGGACAGGGGGCGCTTTACAGATACGCAGTATTTT	CASSQDTLSDRGRFTDTQYF
TRBV7-9	TRBJ2-7	-	-	TGTGCCAGCAGTACATTCGACAGGATCTACGAGCAGTACTTC	CASSTFDRIYEQYF
TRBV5-1	TRBJ2-2	-	TRBD2	TGCGCCAGCAGCTTCCTAGCGGGGGTTGATACCGGGGAGCTGTTTTTT	CASSFLAGVDTGELFF
TRBV6-5	TRBJ2-3	-	TRBD2	TGTGCCAGCATGGGTAGCGGGCCAATCACAGATACGCAGTATTTT	CASMGSGPITDTQYF
TRBV18	TRBJ1-3	-	TRBD1	TGTGCCAGCTCACCACGACAGGGCGGAACGGACACCATATATTTT	CASSPRQGGTDTIYF
TRBV6-5	TRBJ2-2	-	TRBD2	TGTGCCAGCACACTAGCGGGGGGCCTCGGGGAGCTGTTTTTT	CASTLAGGLGELFF
TRBV7-9	TRBJ2-5	-	-	TGTGCCAGCAGCTTAGGGGTTGCATTGGAGACCCAGTACTTC	CASSLGVALETQYF
TRBV15	TRBJ1-1	-	-	TGTGCCACCAGCAGAGAGGACAGGAACACTGAAGCTTTCTTT	CATSREDRNTEAFF